This T cell receptor (beta chain) was obtained from a study of control samples from healthy donors and cancer patients. This CDR3 has 18 amino acids. Between the trimmed V and J ends, which lost 5 bases and 3 bases, there was a span of 25 bases. Germline values: CDR1 SGHDN, CDR2 FVKESK. The protocol was immunoSEQ multiplex PCR, while the TCRdb copy is restricted to in-frame clones and leaves out a portion. Altogether about 98,000 clones are present, 79% being singletons, with the ten largest covering over 9.5%. The chain carries TRBV14 and TRBJ1-2; weak D call: TRBD1 (6 bases). The sequenced sample consisted of blood. The sequence came from a woman aged 30 to 39 in good health. CDR3 sequence (DNA): TGTGCCAGCAGCACTCGCTCTCTGCGGGGGGCATCGGACTATGGCTACACCTTC. This encodes CASSTRSLRGASDYGYTF.